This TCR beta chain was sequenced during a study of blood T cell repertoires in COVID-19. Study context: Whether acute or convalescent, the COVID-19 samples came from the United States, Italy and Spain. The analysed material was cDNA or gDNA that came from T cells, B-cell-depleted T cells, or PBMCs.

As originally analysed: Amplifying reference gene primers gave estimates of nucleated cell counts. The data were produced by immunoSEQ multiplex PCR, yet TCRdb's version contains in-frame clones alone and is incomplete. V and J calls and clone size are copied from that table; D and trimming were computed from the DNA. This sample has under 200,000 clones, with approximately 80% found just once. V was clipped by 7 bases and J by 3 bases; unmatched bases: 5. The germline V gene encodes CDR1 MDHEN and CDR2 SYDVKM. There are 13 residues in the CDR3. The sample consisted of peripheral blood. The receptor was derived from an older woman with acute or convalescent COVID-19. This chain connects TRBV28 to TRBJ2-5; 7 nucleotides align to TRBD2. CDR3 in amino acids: CASTTSAKETQYF. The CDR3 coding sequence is TGTGCCAGCACAACTAGCGCCAAAGAGACCCAGTACTTC.